One and the same sample provided the 3 T cell receptor beta chains below, sequenced in a study of T cell repertoires in cytomegalovirus infection. TCRdb re-called the reads with MiXCR, one entry per CDR3 protein. The top ten clones hold around 2.8% of a sample with some 700,000 distinct CDR3 sequences, about a third of them seen once. Sequencing used PBMCs. The receptor source for this set is a human donor in good health (CMV status not recorded). Some clones in this sample may be carry-over from other donors' samples.

The rearrangement uses TRBV28 and TRBJ2-1; D is unclear. Between the trimmed V and J ends, which lost 2 bases and 0 bases, there was a span of 14 bases. The V gene's germline CDR1 is MDHEN and CDR2 SYDVKM. The CDR3 sequence is 17 residues long. Here the CDR3 DNA reads TGTGCCAGCAGTTTAAGAGGTCTCCGGAGCTCCTACAATGAGCAGTTCTTC. Amino acid sequence: CASSLRGLRSSYNEQFF.

This clonotype has a handful of counts. The rearrangement joins TRBV25-1 to TRBJ2-5; no clear D. The germline V gene has CDR1 MGHDK and CDR2 SYGVNS. This CDR3 has 11 amino acids. Trimming removed 1 base from V and 5 bases from J, with 2 bases in between. CDR3 residues: CASSESETQYF. The DNA of the CDR3 is TGTGCCAGCAGTGAATCGGAGACCCAGTACTTC.

Note on this clonotype: One end of the junction is discordant with germline, which a read error may explain. This chain joins TRBV5-3 and TRBJ1-2; D is perhaps TRBD1 (6 bases). TRBV5-3 is marked as an open reading frame, function uncertain. This CDR3 is built from 15 residues. The CDR3 reads CASSFQGTRAYGYTF. DNA of the CDR3: TGTGCCAGCAGCTTCCAGGGGACCCGGGCCTATGGCTACACCTTC.